Listed below are T cell receptor beta chains from one sample, sequenced in a study of CD8 T cells in ankylosing spondylitis. TCRdb itself ran the 5' RACE reads through MiXCR, one entry per CDR3 protein. This repertoire shows hundreds of thousands of distinct CDR3 sequences, roughly 10% found once; its top ten account for approximately 0.51%. The sample consisted of blood, either unsorted or a sorted T cell fraction (not recorded which). The receptors here all came from a male donor with ankylosing spondylitis. The CDR3 runs from the conserved cysteine through the conserved F or W. D genes are given only for firm matches. Rows may omit the clone size; those that give it use once, few, many or a size class.

v_call	clone_size	j_call	d_call	cdr3_aa	cdr3_nt
TRBV20-1	many	TRBJ2-2	TRBD2	CSAREASGRGAGELFF	TGCAGTGCTAGAGAGGCTAGCGGGAGAGGTGCCGGGGAGCTGTTTTTT
TRBV20-1	NA	TRBJ2-7	NA	CSAEGLTYEQYF	TGCAGTGCAGAGGGTCTGACCTACGAGCAGTACTTC
TRBV6-5	NA	TRBJ2-5	NA	CASSLRQAETQYF	TGTGCCAGCAGTTTACGGCAGGCGGAGACCCAGTACTTC
TRBV7-2	few	TRBJ2-5	NA	CASSLTGSLETQYF	TGTGCCAGCAGCTTAACAGGGTCCCTCGAGACCCAGTACTTC
TRBV20-1	few	TRBJ2-1	NA	CSFFRAGAAYNEQFF	TGCAGTTTCTTTAGGGCGGGCGCAGCCTACAATGAGCAGTTCTTC
TRBV12-3/TRBV12-4	NA	TRBJ1-4	NA	CASSFGRTGNEKLFF	TGTGCCAGCAGTTTTGGACGGACCGGTAATGAAAAACTGTTTTTT
TRBV6-2/TRBV6-3	few	TRBJ2-7	NA	CASSYRGRSEQYF	TGTGCCAGCAGTTACCGGGGTCGCTCCGAGCAGTACTTC
TRBV18	few	TRBJ1-1	TRBD1	CASSPGQVYLWTEAFF	TGTGCCAGCTCACCGGGACAGGTGTATCTATGGACTGAAGCTTTCTTT
TRBV20-1	few	TRBJ2-3	TRBD1	CSASTPGTGILDTQYF	TGCAGTGCTTCGACTCCCGGGACAGGGATTTTAGATACGCAGTATTTT
TRBV5-1	NA	TRBJ2-3	TRBD2	CASSLASGMIGDTQYF	TGCGCCAGCAGCTTGGCTAGCGGGATGATTGGTGATACGCAGTATTTT
TRBV29-1	few	TRBJ1-1	NA	CSVTGFPGANTEAFF	TGCAGCGTCACAGGGTTCCCAGGAGCGAACACTGAAGCTTTCTTT
TRBV7-2	NA	TRBJ1-2	TRBD1	CASSPQGQGTYGYTF	TGTGCCAGCAGCCCCCAGGGACAGGGGACCTATGGCTACACCTTC
TRBV5-1	few	TRBJ1-1	TRBD1	CASSFGTGGIEAFF	TGCGCCAGCAGCTTCGGGACAGGGGGCATTGAAGCTTTCTTT
TRBV11-3	NA	TRBJ2-1	TRBD1	CASSLVGQGTGSSYNEQFF	TGTGCCAGCAGCTTAGTAGGACAGGGGACAGGAAGCTCCTACAATGAGCAGTTCTTC
TRBV10-3	few	TRBJ1-1	NA	CAIRDIPNTEAFF	TGTGCCATCAGGGACATCCCGAACACTGAAGCTTTCTTT
TRBV29-1	NA	TRBJ2-5	NA	CSVESYQETQYF	TGCAGCGTTGAGAGTTACCAAGAGACCCAGTACTTC
TRBV20-1	NA	TRBJ1-1	NA	CSATQGGRLGTEAFF	TGCAGTGCTACCCAAGGGGGACGGCTGGGCACTGAAGCTTTCTTT
TRBV5-1	few	TRBJ1-1	NA	CASSLDRSHTEAFF	TGCGCCAGCAGCTTGGACAGGAGTCACACTGAAGCTTTCTTT
TRBV20-1	NA	TRBJ2-7	NA	CCAREGGVQGYEQYF	TGCTGTGCTAGAGAGGGGGGGGTCCAGGGGTACGAGCAGTACTTC
TRBV12-3/TRBV12-4	many	TRBJ2-7	TRBD1	CASSLGDRGREQYF	TGTGCCAGCAGTTTAGGGGACAGGGGCCGAGAGCAGTACTTC
TRBV6-2/TRBV6-3	few	TRBJ2-1	NA	CASSYQGPSFF	TGTGCCAGCAGTTACCAGGGTCCCTCGTTCTTC
TRBV12-3/TRBV12-4	NA	TRBJ2-4	NA	CASSFRGPRHIAKNIQYF	TGTGCCAGCAGTTTTCGGGGTCCAAGACACATAGCCAAAAACATTCAGTACTTC
TRBV7-6	NA	TRBJ2-7	NA	CASTLRDSLGEQYF	TGTGCCAGCACCTTGAGGGACTCACTGGGCGAGCAGTACTTC
TRBV5-1	few	TRBJ2-4	NA	CASREDFTLAKNIQYF	TGCGCCAGCAGAGAAGATTTCACCCTAGCCAAAAACATTCAGTACTTC
TRBV11-1	many	TRBJ2-5	NA	CASSPMTKRETQYF	TGTGCCAGCAGCCCGATGACTAAGCGGGAGACCCAGTACTTC
TRBV11-2	NA	TRBJ1-2	NA	CASSLDERGQYGYTF	TGTGCCAGCAGCTTAGATGAGCGGGGTCAATATGGCTACACCTTC
TRBV5-1	few	TRBJ2-1	NA	CASSLAVQLEQFF	TGCGCCAGCAGCTTGGCCGTTCAGCTAGAGCAGTTCTTC
TRBV29-1	few	TRBJ2-2	NA	CSVDLSSSGELFF	TGCAGCGTTGACCTCTCTTCCTCCGGGGAGCTGTTTTTT
TRBV11-3	few	TRBJ2-5	NA	CASNLQGVETQYF	TGTGCCAGCAATTTACAGGGAGTGGAGACCCAGTACTTC
TRBV20-1	NA	TRBJ1-4	NA	CSASIGTYEKLFF	TGCAGTGCTAGCATTGGGACCTATGAAAAACTGTTTTTT
TRBV20-1	NA	TRBJ2-7	NA	CSARDSSRARSSYEQYF	TGCAGTGCTAGAGATTCTAGCAGAGCCAGAAGCTCCTACGAGCAGTACTTC
TRBV10-3	many	TRBJ2-5	TRBD1	CAISKQGEETQYF	TGTGCCATCAGTAAACAGGGGGAAGAGACCCAGTACTTC
TRBV6-5	NA	TRBJ1-2	NA	CASGTSGYGYTF	TGTGCCAGTGGGACATCGGGCTATGGCTACACCTTC
TRBV5-1	few	TRBJ2-1	NA	CASSMTVTGAVDEQFF	TGCGCCAGCAGCATGACAGTAACCGGAGCTGTGGATGAGCAGTTCTTC
TRBV2	NA	TRBJ2-5	NA	CASTRWERETQYF	TGTGCCAGCACGCGCTGGGAACGGGAGACCCAGTACTTC
TRBV5-1	NA	TRBJ2-6	NA	CATRGRNSGANVLTF	TGCGCCACCCGAGGACGGAACTCTGGGGCCAACGTCCTGACTTTC
TRBV5-1	NA	TRBJ2-7	NA	CASSGGGAWSEQYF	TGCGCCAGCAGCGGAGGGGGCGCATGGAGCGAGCAGTACTTC
TRBV5-1	many	TRBJ2-5	TRBD2	CASSFGTSSETQYF	TGCGCCAGCAGCTTCGGGACTAGCAGCGAGACCCAGTACTTC
TRBV27	NA	TRBJ2-1	TRBD2	CASSLTSGGARNEQFF	TGTGCCAGCAGTTTGACTAGCGGGGGGGCACGAAATGAGCAGTTCTTC
TRBV18	few	TRBJ2-3	TRBD2	CASSPTSEDTDTQYF	TGTGCCAGCTCACCGACTAGCGAGGACACAGATACGCAGTATTTT
TRBV6-1	NA	TRBJ2-4	NA	CASSRRQTGAKDIQYF	TGTGCCAGCAGTCGCAGGCAAACAGGAGCCAAGGACATTCAGTACTTC
TRBV10-3	few	TRBJ2-5	NA	CAISDGWGQETQYF	TGTGCCATCAGTGATGGGTGGGGACAAGAGACCCAGTACTTC
TRBV18	few	TRBJ1-6	NA	CASSSIIMGPEPLHF	TGTGCCAGCTCATCGATAATAATGGGCCCCGAACCCCTCCACTTT
TRBV18	few	TRBJ1-5	NA	CASSPEAGLGQPQHF	TGTGCCAGCTCCCCGGAGGCGGGACTGGGACAGCCCCAGCATTTT